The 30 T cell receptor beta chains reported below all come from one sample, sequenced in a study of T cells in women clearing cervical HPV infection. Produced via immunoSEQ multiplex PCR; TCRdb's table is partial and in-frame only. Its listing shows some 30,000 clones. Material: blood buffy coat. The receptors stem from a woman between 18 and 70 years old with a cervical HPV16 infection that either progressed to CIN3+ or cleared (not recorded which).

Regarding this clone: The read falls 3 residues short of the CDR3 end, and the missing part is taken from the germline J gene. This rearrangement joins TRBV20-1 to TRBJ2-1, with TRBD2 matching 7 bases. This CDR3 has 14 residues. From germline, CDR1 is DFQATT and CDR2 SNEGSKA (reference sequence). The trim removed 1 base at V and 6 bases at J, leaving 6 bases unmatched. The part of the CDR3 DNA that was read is TGCAGTGCTAGAGGAGAGCGGGAAACCAATGAG. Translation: CSARGERETNE. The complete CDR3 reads CSARGERETNEQFF.

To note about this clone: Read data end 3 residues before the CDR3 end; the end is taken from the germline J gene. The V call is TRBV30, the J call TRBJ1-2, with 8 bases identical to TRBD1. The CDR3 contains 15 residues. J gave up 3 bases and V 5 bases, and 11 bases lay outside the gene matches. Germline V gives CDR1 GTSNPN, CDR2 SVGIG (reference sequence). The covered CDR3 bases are TGTGCCTGGGTGCTATGGGCAGGGGGCGACTATGGC. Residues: CAWVLWAGGDYG. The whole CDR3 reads CAWVLWAGGDYGYTF.

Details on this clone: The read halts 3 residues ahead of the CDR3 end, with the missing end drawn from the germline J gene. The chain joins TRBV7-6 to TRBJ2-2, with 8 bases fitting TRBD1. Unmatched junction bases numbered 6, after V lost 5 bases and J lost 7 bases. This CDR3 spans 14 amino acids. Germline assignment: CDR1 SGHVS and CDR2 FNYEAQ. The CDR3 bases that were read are TGTGCCAGCAGCGTAGGCAGGGGGCGCGGGGAG. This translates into CASSVGRGRGE. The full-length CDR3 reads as CASSVGRGRGELFF. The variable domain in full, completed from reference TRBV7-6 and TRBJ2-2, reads GAGVSQSPRYKVTKRGQDVALRCDPISGHVSLYWYRQALGQGPEFLTYFNYEAQQDKSGLPNDRFSAERPEGSISTLTIQRTEQRDSAMYRCASSVGRGRGELFFGEGSRLTVL.

The sequenced CDR3 bases are TGCAGCGTCCAGGGGTTTGCAGAGACC. Translation: CSVQGFAET. The full CDR3 reads CSVQGFAETQYF. The chain couples TRBV29-1 to TRBJ2-5, with a weak D call TRBD1 (6 bases). The sequence runs out 3 residues before the end of the CDR3; the remainder is reconstructed from the germline J gene. Looked up from germline, CDR1 is SQVTM and CDR2 is ANQGSEA. This CDR3 spans 12 amino acids. Deletions cut 6 bases from V and 4 bases from J, with 12 bases between.

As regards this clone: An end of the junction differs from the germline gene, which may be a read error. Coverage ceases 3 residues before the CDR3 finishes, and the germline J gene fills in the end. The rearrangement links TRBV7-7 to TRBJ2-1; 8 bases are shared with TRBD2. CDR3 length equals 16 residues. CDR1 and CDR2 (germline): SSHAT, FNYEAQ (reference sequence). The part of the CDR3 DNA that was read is TGTGCTAGCAGCTTATCAGCGGGAGCTTCCTACAATGAG. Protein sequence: CASSLSAGASYNE. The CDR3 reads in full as CASSLSAGASYNEQFF.

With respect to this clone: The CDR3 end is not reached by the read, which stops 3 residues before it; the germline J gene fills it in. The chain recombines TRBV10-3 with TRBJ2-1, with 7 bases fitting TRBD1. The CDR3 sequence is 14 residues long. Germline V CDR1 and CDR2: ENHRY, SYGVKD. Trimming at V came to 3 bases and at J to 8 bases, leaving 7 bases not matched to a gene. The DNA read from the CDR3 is TGTGCCATCAGTGATAGACAGGGTGCCGATGAG. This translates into CAISDRQGADE. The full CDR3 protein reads CAISDRQGADEQFF.

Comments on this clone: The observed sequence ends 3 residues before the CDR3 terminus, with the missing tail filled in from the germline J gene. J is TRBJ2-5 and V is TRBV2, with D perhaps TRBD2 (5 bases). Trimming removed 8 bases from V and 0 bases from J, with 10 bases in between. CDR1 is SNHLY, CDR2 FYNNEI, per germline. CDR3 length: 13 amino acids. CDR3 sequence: CASYGVHQETQYF. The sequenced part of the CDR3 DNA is TGTGCCAGCTACGGGGTTCACCAAGAGACC.

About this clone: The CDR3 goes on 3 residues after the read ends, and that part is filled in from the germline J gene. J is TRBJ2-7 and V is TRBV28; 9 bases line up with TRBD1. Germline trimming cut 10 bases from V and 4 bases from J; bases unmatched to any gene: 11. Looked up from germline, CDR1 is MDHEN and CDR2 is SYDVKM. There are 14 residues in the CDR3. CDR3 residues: CAIRPTGGKYEQYF. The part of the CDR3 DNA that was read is TGTGCCATCCGGCCGACAGGGGGTAAATACGAG.

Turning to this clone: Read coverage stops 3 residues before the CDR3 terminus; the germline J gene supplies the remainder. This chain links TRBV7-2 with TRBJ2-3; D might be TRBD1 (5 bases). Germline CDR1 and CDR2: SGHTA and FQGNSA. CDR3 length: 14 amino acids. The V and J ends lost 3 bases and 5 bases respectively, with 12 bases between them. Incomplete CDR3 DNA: TGTGCCAGCAGCTTGCTGACAGAAGTAGATACG. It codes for CASSLLTEVDT. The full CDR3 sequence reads CASSLLTEVDTQYF.

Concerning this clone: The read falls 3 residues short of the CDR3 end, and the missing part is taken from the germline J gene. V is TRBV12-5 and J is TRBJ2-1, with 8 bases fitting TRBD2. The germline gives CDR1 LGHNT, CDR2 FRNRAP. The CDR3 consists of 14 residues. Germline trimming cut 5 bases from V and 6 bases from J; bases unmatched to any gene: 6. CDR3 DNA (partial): TGTGCTAGTGGTCCGGGACTAGATACCAATGAG. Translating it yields CASGPGLDTNE. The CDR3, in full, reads CASGPGLDTNEQFF.

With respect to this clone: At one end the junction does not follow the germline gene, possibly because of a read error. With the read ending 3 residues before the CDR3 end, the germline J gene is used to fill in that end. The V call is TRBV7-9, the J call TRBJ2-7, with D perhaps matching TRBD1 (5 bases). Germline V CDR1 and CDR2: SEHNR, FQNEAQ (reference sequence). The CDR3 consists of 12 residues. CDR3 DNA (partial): TGTTCCAGCAGCTTCGACAGCTACGAG. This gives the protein CSSSFDSYE. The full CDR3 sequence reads CSSSFDSYEQYF. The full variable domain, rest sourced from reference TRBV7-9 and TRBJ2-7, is DTGVSQNPRHKITKRGQNVTFRCDPISEHNRLYWYRQTLGQGPEFLTYFQNEAQLEKSRLLSDRFSAERPKGSFSTLEIQRTEQGDSAMYLCSSSFDSYEQYFGPGTRLTVT.

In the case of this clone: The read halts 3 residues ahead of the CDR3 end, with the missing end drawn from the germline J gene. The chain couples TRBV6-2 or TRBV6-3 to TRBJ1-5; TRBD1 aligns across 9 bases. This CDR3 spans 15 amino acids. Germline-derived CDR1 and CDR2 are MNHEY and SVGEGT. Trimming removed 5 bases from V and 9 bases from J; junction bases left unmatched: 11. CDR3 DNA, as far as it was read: TGTGCCAGCAGTGTAGGACAGGGGTTCCGATTGCCC. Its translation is CASSVGQGFRLP. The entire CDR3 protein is CASSVGQGFRLPQHF.

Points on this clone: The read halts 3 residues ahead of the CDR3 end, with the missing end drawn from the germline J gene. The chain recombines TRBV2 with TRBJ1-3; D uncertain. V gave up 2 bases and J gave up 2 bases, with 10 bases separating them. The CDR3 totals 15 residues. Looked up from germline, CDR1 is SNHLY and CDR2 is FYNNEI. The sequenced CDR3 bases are TGTGCCAGCAGTGAAAGAAGGGTAGCTGGAAACACC. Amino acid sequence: CASSERRVAGNT. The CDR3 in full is CASSERRVAGNTIYF.

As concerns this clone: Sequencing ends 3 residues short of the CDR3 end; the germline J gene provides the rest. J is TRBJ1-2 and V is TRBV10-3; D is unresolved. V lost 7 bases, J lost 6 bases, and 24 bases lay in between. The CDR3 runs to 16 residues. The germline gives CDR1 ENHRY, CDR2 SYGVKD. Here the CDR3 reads CAITASGVRSVDGYTF. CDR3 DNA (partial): TGTGCCATCACCGCGTCCGGGGTGAGGAGCGTCGATGGC.

CDR3 residues: CSAPRDRMGYEQYF. The sequenced CDR3 bases are TGCAGTGCTCCCCGGGACAGAATGGGCTACGAG. The J gene is TRBJ2-7, the V gene TRBV20-1; 7 bases line up with TRBD1. Read data end 3 residues before the CDR3 end; the end is taken from the germline J gene. The CDR3 length is 14 residues. V shed 5 bases and J 3 bases; nucleotides not matched to a gene: 10. The germline CDR1 and CDR2 sequences are DFQATT and SNEGSKA (reference sequence).

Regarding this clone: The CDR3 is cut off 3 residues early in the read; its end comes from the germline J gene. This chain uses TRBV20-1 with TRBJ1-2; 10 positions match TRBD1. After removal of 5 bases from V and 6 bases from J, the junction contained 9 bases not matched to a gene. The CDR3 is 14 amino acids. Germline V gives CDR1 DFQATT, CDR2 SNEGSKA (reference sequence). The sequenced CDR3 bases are TGCAGTGCTCCGAGACAGGGGGCGCCTCATGGC. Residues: CSAPRQGAPHG. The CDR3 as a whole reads CSAPRQGAPHGYTF.

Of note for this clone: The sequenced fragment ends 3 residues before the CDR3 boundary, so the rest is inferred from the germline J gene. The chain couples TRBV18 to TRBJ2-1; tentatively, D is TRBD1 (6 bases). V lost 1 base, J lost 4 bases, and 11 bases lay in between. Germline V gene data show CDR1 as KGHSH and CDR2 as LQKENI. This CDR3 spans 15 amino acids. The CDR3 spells CASSPQSQGYNEQFF. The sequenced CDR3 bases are TGTGCCAGCTCACCACAGAGTCAGGGGTACAATGAG.

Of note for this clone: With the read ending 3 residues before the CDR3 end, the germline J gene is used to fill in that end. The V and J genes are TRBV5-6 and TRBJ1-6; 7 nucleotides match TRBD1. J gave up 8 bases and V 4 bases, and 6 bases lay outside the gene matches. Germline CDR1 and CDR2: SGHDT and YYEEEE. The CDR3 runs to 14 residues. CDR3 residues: CASSTGTDYSPLHF. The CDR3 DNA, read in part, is TGTGCCAGCAGCACCGGGACAGACTATTCACCC.

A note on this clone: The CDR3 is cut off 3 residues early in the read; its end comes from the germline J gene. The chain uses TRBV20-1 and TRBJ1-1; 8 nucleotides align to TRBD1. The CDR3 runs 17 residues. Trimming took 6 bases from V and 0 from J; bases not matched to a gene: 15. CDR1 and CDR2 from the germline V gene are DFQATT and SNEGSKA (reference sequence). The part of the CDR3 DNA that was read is TGCAGTGCGCCGAGCGCACAGGGGGGACGTTTGAACACTGAA. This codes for CSAPSAQGGRLNTE. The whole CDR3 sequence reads CSAPSAQGGRLNTEAFF.

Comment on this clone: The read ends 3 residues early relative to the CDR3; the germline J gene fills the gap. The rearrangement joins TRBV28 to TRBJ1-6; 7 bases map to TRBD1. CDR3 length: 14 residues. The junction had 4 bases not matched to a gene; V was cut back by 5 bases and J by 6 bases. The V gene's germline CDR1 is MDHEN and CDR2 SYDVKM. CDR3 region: CASSVQGPNSPLHF. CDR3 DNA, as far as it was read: TGTGCCAGCAGTGTACAGGGGCCTAATTCACCC.

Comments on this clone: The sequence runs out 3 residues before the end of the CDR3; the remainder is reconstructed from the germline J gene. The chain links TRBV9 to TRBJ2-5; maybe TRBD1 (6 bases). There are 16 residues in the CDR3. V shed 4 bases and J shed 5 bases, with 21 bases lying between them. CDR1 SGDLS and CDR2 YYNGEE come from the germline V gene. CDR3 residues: CASSPKPGTFFETQYF. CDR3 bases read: TGTGCCAGCAGCCCGAAGCCCGGGACATTCTTCGAGACC.

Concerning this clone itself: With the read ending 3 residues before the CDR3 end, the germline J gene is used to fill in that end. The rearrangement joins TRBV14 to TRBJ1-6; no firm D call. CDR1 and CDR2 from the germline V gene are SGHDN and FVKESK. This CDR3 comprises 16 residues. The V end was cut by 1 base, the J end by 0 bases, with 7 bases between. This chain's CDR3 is CASSQVESSYNSPLHF. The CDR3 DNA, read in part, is TGTGCCAGCAGCCAAGTAGAGAGCTCCTATAATTCACCC.

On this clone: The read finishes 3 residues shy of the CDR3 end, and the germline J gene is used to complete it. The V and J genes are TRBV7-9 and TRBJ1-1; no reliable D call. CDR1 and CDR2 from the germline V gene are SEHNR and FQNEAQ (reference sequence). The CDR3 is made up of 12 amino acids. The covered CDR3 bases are TGTGCCAGCAGCTTAGGTTCAAACATT. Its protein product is CASSLGSNI. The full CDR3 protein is CASSLGSNIAFF.

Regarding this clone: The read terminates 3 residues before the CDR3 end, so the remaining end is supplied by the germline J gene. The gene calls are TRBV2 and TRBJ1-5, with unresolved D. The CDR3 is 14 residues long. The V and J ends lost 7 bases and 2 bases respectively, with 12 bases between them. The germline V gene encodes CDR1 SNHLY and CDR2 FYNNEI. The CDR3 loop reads CASTAVGGNQPQHF. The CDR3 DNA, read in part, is TGTGCCAGCACGGCGGTCGGCGGCAATCAGCCC. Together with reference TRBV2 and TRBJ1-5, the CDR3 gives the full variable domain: EPEVTQTPSHQVTQMGQEVILRCVPISNHLYFYWYRQILGQKVEFLVSFYNNEISEKSEIFDDQFSVERPDGSNFTLKIRSTKLEDSAMYFCASTAVGGNQPQHFGDGTRLSIL.

CDR3 region: CSVEDWNREAGGYTF. CDR3 DNA, as far as it was read: TGCAGCGTTGAAGATTGGAACAGGGAGGCAGGTGGC. This chain links TRBV29-1 with TRBJ1-2; D is possibly TRBD1 (6 bases). The read ends 3 residues shy of where the CDR3 ends; the end is completed using the germline J gene. Deletions cut 0 bases from V and 7 bases from J, with 18 bases between. From germline, CDR1 is SQVTM and CDR2 ANQGSEA. The CDR3 loop spans 15 amino acids.

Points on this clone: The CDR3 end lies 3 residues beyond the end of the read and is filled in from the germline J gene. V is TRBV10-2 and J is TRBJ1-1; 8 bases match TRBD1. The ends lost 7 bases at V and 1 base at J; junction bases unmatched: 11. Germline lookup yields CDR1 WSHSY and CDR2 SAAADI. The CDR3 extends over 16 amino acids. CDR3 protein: CASTSFWDRPNTEAFF. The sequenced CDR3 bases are TGCGCCAGCACAAGTTTTTGGGACAGGCCGAACACTGAA.

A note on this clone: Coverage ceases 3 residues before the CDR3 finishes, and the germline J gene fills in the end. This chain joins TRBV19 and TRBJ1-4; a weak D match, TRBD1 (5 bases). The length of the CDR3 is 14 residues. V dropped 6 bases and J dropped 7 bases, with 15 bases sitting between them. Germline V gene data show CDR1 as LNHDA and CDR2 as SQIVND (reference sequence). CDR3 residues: CASRQEGLSEKLFF. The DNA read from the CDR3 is TGTGCCAGTAGACAGGAGGGGTTGAGTGAAAAA.

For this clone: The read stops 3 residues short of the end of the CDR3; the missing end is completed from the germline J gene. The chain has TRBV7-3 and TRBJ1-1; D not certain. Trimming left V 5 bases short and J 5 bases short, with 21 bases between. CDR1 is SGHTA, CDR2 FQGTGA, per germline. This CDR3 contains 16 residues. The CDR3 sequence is CASSLLWARIGTEAFF. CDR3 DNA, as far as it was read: TGTGCCAGCAGCCTCCTCTGGGCGCGAATTGGGACTGAA. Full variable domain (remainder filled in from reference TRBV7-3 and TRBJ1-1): GAGVSQTPSNKVTEKGKYVELRCDPISGHTALYWYRQSLGQGPEFLIYFQGTGAADDSGLPNDRFFAVRPEGSVSTLKIQRTERGDSAVYLCASSLLWARIGTEAFFGQGTRLTVV.

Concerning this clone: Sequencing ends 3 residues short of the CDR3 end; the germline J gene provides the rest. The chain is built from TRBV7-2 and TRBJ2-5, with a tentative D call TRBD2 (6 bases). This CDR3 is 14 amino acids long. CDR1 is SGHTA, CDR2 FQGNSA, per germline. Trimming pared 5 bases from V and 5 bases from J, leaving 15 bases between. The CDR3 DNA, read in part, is TGTGCCAGCAGCCCTACTAGCTTGGGGGAGACC. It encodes CASSPTSLGET. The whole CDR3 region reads CASSPTSLGETQYF.

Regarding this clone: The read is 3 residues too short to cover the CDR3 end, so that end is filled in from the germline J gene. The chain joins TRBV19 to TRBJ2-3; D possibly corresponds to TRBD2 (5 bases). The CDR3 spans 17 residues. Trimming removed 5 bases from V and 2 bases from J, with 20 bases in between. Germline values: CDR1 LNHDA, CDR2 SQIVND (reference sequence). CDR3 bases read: TGTGCCAGTAGTCCCCTAGGCCTAGTCGGGGACACAGATACG. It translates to CASSPLGLVGDTDT. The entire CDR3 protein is CASSPLGLVGDTDTQYF.